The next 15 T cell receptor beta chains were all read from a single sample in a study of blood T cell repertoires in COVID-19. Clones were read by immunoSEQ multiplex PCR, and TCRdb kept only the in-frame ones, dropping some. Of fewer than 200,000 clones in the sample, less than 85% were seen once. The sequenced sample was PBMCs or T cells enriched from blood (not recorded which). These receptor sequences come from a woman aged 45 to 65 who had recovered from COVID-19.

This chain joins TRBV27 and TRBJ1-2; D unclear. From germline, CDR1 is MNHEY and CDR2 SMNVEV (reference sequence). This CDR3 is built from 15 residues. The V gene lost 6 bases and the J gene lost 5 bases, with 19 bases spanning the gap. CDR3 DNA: TGTGCCAGCAGCCCTCTACAGATATTTCGTTATGGCTACACCTTC. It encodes CASSPLQIFRYGYTF.

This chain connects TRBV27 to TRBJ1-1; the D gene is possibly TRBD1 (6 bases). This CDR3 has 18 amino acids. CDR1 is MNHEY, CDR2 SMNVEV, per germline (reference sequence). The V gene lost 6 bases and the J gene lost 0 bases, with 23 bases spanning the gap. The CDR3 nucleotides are TGTGCCAGCAGCCCCCACCTCGACAGGAGTGTTATGAACACTGAAGCTTTCTTT. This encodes CASSPHLDRSVMNTEAFF.

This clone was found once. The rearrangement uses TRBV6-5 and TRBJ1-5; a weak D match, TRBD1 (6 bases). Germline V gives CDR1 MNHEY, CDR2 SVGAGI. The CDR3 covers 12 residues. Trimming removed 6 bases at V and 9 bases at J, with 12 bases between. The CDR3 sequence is CASRAGEGPQHF. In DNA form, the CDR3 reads TGTGCCAGCAGGGCAGGGGAGGGGCCCCAGCATTTT.

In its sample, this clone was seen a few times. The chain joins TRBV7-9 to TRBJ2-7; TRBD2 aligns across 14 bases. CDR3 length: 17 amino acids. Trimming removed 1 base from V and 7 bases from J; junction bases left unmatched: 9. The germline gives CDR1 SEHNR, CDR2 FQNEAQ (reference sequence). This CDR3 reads CASSLVPGLAGVGEQYV. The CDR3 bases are TGTGCCAGCAGCTTAGTACCGGGACTAGCGGGAGTTGGGGAGCAGTACGTC.

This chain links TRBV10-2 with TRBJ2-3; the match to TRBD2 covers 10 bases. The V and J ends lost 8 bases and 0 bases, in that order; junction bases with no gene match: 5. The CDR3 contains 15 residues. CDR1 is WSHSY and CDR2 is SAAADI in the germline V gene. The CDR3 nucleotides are TGCGCCAGCTTAAGACTAGCGGGTAGCACAGATACGCAGTATTTT. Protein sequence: CASLRLAGSTDTQYF.

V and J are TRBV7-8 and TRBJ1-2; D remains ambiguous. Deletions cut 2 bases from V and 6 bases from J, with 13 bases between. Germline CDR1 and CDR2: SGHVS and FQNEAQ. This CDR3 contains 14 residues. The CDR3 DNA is TGTGCCAGCAGCTTATCTGGAGGGAACCATGGCTACACCTTC. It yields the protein CASSLSGGNHGYTF.

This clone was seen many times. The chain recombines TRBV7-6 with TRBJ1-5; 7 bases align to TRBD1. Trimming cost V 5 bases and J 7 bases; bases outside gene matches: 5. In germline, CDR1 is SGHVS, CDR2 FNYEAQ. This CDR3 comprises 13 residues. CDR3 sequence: CASSPTGVQPQHF. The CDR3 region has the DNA TGTGCCAGCAGCCCAACAGGGGTCCAGCCCCAGCATTTT.

The CDR3 is CASKEGYEQYV. CDR3 DNA: TGTGCCAGCAAGGAGGGTTACGAGCAGTACGTC. The V gene is TRBV2, the J gene TRBJ2-7; maybe TRBD2 (6 bases). CDR1 SNHLY and CDR2 FYNNEI come from the germline V gene. The germline V and J ends were trimmed by 7 bases and 4 bases, with 8 bases remaining between them. This CDR3 contains 11 residues.

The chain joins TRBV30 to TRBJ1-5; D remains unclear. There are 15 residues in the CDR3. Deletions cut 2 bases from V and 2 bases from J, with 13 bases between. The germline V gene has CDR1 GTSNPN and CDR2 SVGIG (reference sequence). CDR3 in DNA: TGTGCCTGGAGTAAGCGAGGGAGGCGCAATCAGCCCCAGCATTTT. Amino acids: CAWSKRGRRNQPQHF.

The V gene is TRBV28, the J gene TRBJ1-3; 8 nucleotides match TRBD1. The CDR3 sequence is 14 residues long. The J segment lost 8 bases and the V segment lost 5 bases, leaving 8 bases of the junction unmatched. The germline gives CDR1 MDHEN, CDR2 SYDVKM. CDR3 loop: CASSLQGAGDTIYF. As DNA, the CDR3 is TGTGCCAGCAGTCTGCAGGGGGCAGGTGACACCATATATTTT.

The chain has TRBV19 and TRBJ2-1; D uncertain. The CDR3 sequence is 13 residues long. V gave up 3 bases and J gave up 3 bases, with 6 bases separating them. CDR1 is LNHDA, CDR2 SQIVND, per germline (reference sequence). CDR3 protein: CASSMGSYNEQFF. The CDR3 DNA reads TGTGCCAGTAGTATGGGCAGCTACAATGAGCAGTTCTTC.

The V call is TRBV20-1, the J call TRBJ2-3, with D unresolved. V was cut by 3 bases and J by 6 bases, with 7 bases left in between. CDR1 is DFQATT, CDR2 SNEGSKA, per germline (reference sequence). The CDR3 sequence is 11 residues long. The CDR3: CSASLRDTQYF. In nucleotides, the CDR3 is TGCAGTGCTAGTCTCCGGGATACGCAGTATTTT.

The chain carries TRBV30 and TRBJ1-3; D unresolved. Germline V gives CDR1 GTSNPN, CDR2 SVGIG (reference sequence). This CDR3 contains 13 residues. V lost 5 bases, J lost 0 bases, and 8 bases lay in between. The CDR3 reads CAWAVNSGNTIYF. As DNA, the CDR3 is TGTGCCTGGGCAGTCAACTCTGGAAACACCATATATTTT.

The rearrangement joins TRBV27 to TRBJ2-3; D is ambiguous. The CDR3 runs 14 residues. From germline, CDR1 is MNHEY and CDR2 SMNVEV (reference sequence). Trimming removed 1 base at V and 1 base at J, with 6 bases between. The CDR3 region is CASSLWAGTDTQYF. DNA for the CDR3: TGTGCCAGCAGTTTATGGGCTGGCACAGATACGCAGTATTTT.

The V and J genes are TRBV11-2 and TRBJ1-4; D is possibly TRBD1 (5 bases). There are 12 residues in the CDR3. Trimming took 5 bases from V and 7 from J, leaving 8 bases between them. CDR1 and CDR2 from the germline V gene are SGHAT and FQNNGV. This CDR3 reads CASSPRGEKLFF. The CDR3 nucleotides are TGTGCCAGCAGCCCTAGGGGTGAAAAACTGTTTTTT.